The 12 T cell receptor beta chains below all came from one sample that was sequenced in a study of beta chain features in type 1 diabetes (dated by TCRdb to the late 2010s). The library was obtained by the immunoSEQ multiplex PCR assay. The entire amount of isolated RNA was reverse transcribed using the High Capacity cDNA Reverse Transcription Kit, so the sequenced TCRB transcripts were expressed ones. In TCRdb, the immuneACCESS table is reduced to in-frame sequences with V and J assigned. These tables do not hold every clone; where another copy was compared, an unresolved V gene accounts for under half, and the others remain unexplained. In this sample the table shows under 550,000 clones, around 10% of which occur a single time. The ten biggest clones cover over 0.035% of the sample. The sequencing sample was made of naive CD4+ T cells from blood. The label giving this sample's cell subset or site can be read as: true naive CD4+ T cells. The receptors shown here come from a woman between 18 and 29 years old in good health.

This clone appeared a few times. CDR3 nucleotides: TGTGCCAGCAGCCAACTATCGAAGGCTTTCTTT. Its protein product is CASSQLSKAFF. The chain recombines TRBV28 with TRBJ1-1, with D unclear. The germline CDR1 and CDR2 sequences are MDHEN and SYDVKM. Trimming pared 6 bases from V and 11 bases from J, leaving 13 bases between. The CDR3 consists of 11 residues.

DNA of the CDR3: TGTGCCAGCAGCCGGATGGGCCCCTACGAGCAGTACTTC. Translated: CASSRMGPYEQYF. The J gene is TRBJ2-7, the V gene TRBV7-2, with D uncertain. The germline V gene has CDR1 SGHTA and CDR2 FQGNSA. The CDR3 runs to 13 residues. V shed 5 bases and J shed 2 bases, with 10 bases lying between them.

The V call is TRBV4-1, the J call TRBJ2-2; 10 positions match TRBD2. The CDR3 spans 16 residues. Germline V gene sequence: CDR1 MGHRA, CDR2 YSYEKL. V gave up 1 base and J gave up 4 bases; unmatched junction bases: 3. DNA for the CDR3: TGCGCCAGCAGCCAAGTGGGACTAGCGAGCACCGGGGAGCTGTTTTTT. Its translation: CASSQVGLASTGELFF.

This clone has only a few counts. This rearrangement joins TRBV6-5 to TRBJ2-1; D is possibly TRBD1 or TRBD2 (5 bases each). Trimming took 8 bases from V and 8 from J, leaving 22 bases between them. Per germline, CDR1 MNHEY and CDR2 SVGAGI. The CDR3 contains 15 residues. The CDR3 loop reads CASVNYGQGSDEQFF. CDR3 bases: TGTGCCAGCGTAAATTATGGGCAGGGTAGCGATGAGCAGTTCTTC.

The table lists this clone with a few counts. V is TRBV15 and J is TRBJ2-1, with no clear D. This CDR3 region has 16 residues. V gave up 3 bases and J gave up 4 bases, with 16 bases separating them. CDR1 is LNHNV and CDR2 is YYDKDF in the germline V gene (reference sequence). CDR3 in DNA: TGTGCCACCAGCAGGGTTAGAAGTGCTTTATACAATGAGCAGTTCTTC. Protein product: CATSRVRSALYNEQFF.

This rearrangement joins TRBV25-1 to TRBJ2-7; TRBD1 agrees at 7 bases. The CDR3 is 14 amino acids. CDR1 and CDR2 from the germline V gene are MGHDK and SYGVNS. V lost 7 bases, J lost 1 base, and 7 bases stayed unmatched. The CDR3 loop reads CASKRQGDSYEQYV. The CDR3 nucleotides read TGTGCCAGCAAAAGACAGGGTGATTCCTACGAGCAGTACGTC.

The table lists this clone with a few counts. The rearrangement uses TRBV9 and TRBJ2-3; D ambiguous. The germline V and J ends were trimmed by 2 bases and 2 bases, with 9 bases remaining between them. The CDR3 covers 14 residues. Germline lookup yields CDR1 SGDLS and CDR2 YYNGEE. Here the CDR3 reads CASSVRTDTDTQYF. CDR3 in DNA: TGTGCCAGCAGCGTGAGGACCGACACAGATACGCAGTATTTT.

The table lists this clone with a few counts. The CDR3: CASGGRDYGYTF. The CDR3 DNA reads as TGTGCCAGCGGAGGTAGGGACTATGGCTACACCTTC. The chain has TRBV21-1 and TRBJ1-2. TRBV21-1 is noted as a pseudogene. This CDR3 contains 12 residues.

J is TRBJ1-1 and V is TRBV13, with D possibly TRBD1 on 5 matching bases. V gave up 6 bases and J gave up 5 bases, with 16 bases separating them. Germline CDR1 reads PRHDT; CDR2 reads FYEKMQ (reference sequence). The CDR3 spans 14 residues. In DNA, the CDR3 is TGTGCCAGCAGGGCCGGGACCCCGAGAACTGAAGCTTTCTTT. It translates to CASRAGTPRTEAFF. The whole variable domain, remainder taken from reference TRBV13 and TRBJ1-1, is AAGVIQSPRHLIKEKRETATLKCYPIPRHDTVYWYQQGPGQDPQFLISFYEKMQSDKGSIPDRFSAQQFSDYHSELNMSSLELGDSALYFCASRAGTPRTEAFFGQGTRLTVV.

The chain recombines TRBV13 with TRBJ2-1, with D tentatively TRBD1 (6 bases). CDR1 and CDR2 from the germline V gene are PRHDT and FYEKMQ (reference sequence). Trimming removed 4 bases from V and 4 bases from J, with 23 bases in between. The CDR3 has 18 residues. CDR3 amino acids: CASSYLGATGVAYNEQFF. The DNA for the CDR3 is TGTGCCAGCAGCTACTTGGGGGCAACAGGAGTTGCGTACAATGAGCAGTTCTTC.

The chain couples TRBV28 to TRBJ2-3, with 12 bases identical to TRBD2. This CDR3 is built from 16 residues. Germline lookup yields CDR1 MDHEN and CDR2 SYDVKM. The trim removed 4 bases at V and 4 bases at J, leaving 6 bases unmatched. The CDR3 protein is CASSSPLAGGADTQYF. CDR3 DNA: TGTGCCAGCAGTTCTCCACTAGCGGGGGGCGCAGATACGCAGTATTTT.

The chain couples TRBV7-9 to TRBJ1-1, with TRBD1 identical over 7 bases. The CDR3 is made up of 14 amino acids. V was clipped by 5 bases and J by 6 bases; unmatched bases: 9. Germline values: CDR1 SEHNR, CDR2 FQNEAQ (reference sequence). The CDR3 sequence is CASSRDGTVPEAFF. The DNA of the CDR3 is TGTGCCAGCAGCCGCGACGGGACAGTCCCTGAAGCTTTCTTT.